A single sample gave rise to the 13 T cell receptor beta chains below, sequenced in a study of radiation and T cells in renal cell carcinoma. Using immunoSEQ multiplex PCR, the repertoire was profiled, and TCRdb retains in-frame clones only, with some absent. The sample carries about 16,000 clones, roughly 50% recorded once. The treatment is: 15 Gy SBRT to primary tumor, nephrectomy 4 weeks later. This material consisted of tumor tissue, taken from a patient whose treatment included radiotherapy and nephrectomy. These receptors all stem from a woman aged 55 to 70 with renal cell carcinoma.

The sample holds many counts of this clone. J is TRBJ2-1 and V is TRBV18; 7 positions match TRBD2. The CDR3 is 13 amino acids. Germline V lookup: CDR1 KGHSH, CDR2 LQKENI. The trim removed 3 bases at V and 6 bases at J, leaving 2 bases unmatched. The CDR3, as DNA: TGTGCCAGCTCACCGACTAGCCCCAATGAGCAGTTCTTC. It is translated as CASSPTSPNEQFF.

The sample holds a few counts of this clone. This rearrangement joins TRBV28 to TRBJ1-2; tentative D call: TRBD1 (6 bases). Between the trimmed V and J ends, which lost 10 bases and 6 bases, there was a span of 18 bases. The CDR3 is 13 residues long. The V gene's germline CDR1 is MDHEN and CDR2 SYDVKM. The DNA of the CDR3 is TGTGCCACCCCGGACAGCGGAGCCCATGGCTACACCTTC. Translated: CATPDSGAHGYTF.

The J gene is TRBJ1-5, the V gene TRBV6-4; D is possibly TRBD1 (5 bases). V gave up 4 bases and J gave up 3 bases, with 7 bases separating them. This CDR3 has 13 amino acids. Germline assignment: CDR1 MRHNA and CDR2 SNTAGT. The chain's CDR3 is CASSVQANQPQHF. The CDR3 DNA follows: TGTGCCAGCAGTGTACAGGCCAATCAGCCCCAGCATTTT.

This clone came up once. The chain employs TRBV25-1 and TRBJ2-7; TRBD1 might be the D (5 bases). With 4 bases removed from V and 2 bases from J, the gap between germline ends came to 6 bases. The germline CDR1 and CDR2 sequences are MGHDK and SYGVNS. This CDR3 is 12 amino acids long. CDR3 protein: CASSVGPYEQYF. CDR3 nucleotide sequence: TGTGCCAGCAGTGTGGGGCCCTACGAGCAGTACTTC.

The chain links TRBV5-4 to TRBJ2-5; D remains ambiguous. CDR1 and CDR2 from the germline V gene are SGHNT and YYREEE (reference sequence). Trimming stripped 4 bases from V and 4 bases from J, with 20 bases between. The CDR3 sequence is 16 residues long. The CDR3 spells CASSPQAGRKGETQYF. The CDR3 nucleotides are TGTGCCAGCAGCCCACAAGCTGGCAGAAAAGGAGAGACCCAGTACTTC.

The sample holds one count of this clone. The rearrangement uses TRBV28 and TRBJ2-2; D might be TRBD1 (5 bases). Germline V CDR1 and CDR2: MDHEN, SYDVKM. There are 16 residues in the CDR3. V lost 5 bases, J lost 0 bases, and 13 bases lay in between. CDR3 in DNA: TGTGCCAGCAGTCTCCAGGGTTACGCGAACACCGGGGAGCTGTTTTTT. Its protein is CASSLQGYANTGELFF.

Worth noting for this clone: This may stem from a read error, because a much larger clone lies one nucleotide away. This chain links TRBV27 with TRBJ1-4; D gene ambiguous. This CDR3 comprises 13 residues. Germline CDR1 and CDR2: MNHEY and SMNVEV (reference sequence). The CDR3 reads CASSLEGEEKLLF. For the CDR3, the DNA is TGTGCCAGCAGTTTGGAGGGAGAGGAAAAACTGCTTTTT.

Judged by abundance, this clone is medium-sized (0.01 to 0.1%). This chain links TRBV5-4 with TRBJ2-3; TRBD1 matches at 9 bases. V shed 0 bases and J 4 bases; nucleotides not matched to a gene: 3. This CDR3 contains 15 residues. Germline V lookup: CDR1 SGHNT, CDR2 YYREEE (reference sequence). This CDR3 reads CASSLAGTGPDTQYF. As DNA, the CDR3 is TGTGCCAGCAGCTTGGCGGGGACAGGGCCAGATACGCAGTATTTT.

The V call is TRBV6-6, the J call TRBJ1-1; D is perhaps TRBD1 (5 bases). Germline V lookup: CDR1 MNHNY, CDR2 SVGAGI (reference sequence). Deletions cut 5 bases from V and 6 bases from J, with 10 bases between. This CDR3 is 12 amino acids long. The CDR3 sequence is CASSPQGAEAFF. As DNA, the CDR3 is TGTGCCAGCAGTCCCCAGGGCGCTGAAGCTTTCTTT.

The chain carries TRBV25-1 and TRBJ2-3, with 9 bases matching TRBD2. This CDR3 contains 16 residues. V dropped 3 bases and J dropped 1; count of bases not matched to a gene: 5. Germline values: CDR1 MGHDK, CDR2 SYGVNS. CDR3 sequence (DNA): TGTGCCAGCAGTGATGCCTTAGCGGGAGGCACAGATACGCAGTATTTT. It yields the protein CASSDALAGGTDTQYF.

V usage is TRBV15 and J usage is TRBJ1-2; D is ambiguous. V gave up 0 bases and J gave up 2 bases, with 10 bases separating them. The CDR3 consists of 15 residues. Per germline, CDR1 LNHNV and CDR2 YYDKDF (reference sequence). DNA for the CDR3: TGTGCCACCAGCAGAGATCGGGCAGGCAACTATGGCTACACCTTC. Translation gives CATSRDRAGNYGYTF.

This chain joins TRBV7-9 and TRBJ2-1; D is tentatively TRBD1 or TRBD2 (6 bases each). The germline gives CDR1 SEHNR, CDR2 FQNEAQ (reference sequence). The CDR3 contains 18 residues. The V gene lost 3 bases and the J gene lost 0 bases, with 18 bases spanning the gap. The CDR3 sequence is CASSFSWNPGASYNEQFF. CDR3 DNA sequence: TGTGCCAGCAGCTTTAGTTGGAATCCGGGGGCCTCCTACAATGAGCAGTTCTTC.

The chain is built from TRBV5-1 and TRBJ1-3, with D unclear. Trimming stripped 4 bases from V and 4 bases from J, with 12 bases between. The CDR3 length is 14 residues. Germline V CDR1 and CDR2: SGHRS, YFSETQ. CDR3 coding DNA: TGCGCCAGCAGCCCGCAGGCTGCGGGAAACACCATATATTTT. This sequence encodes CASSPQAAGNTIYF.